A single sample is the source of the 27 T cell receptor beta chains below, sequenced in a study of blood T cells in healthy people across ages. Primed by a sample-barcoded 5' primer and a J-beta primer mix, a second PCR proceeded for 7 to 11 cycles. TCRdb fed the 5' RACE reads into MiXCR, producing one record per CDR3 protein. The table lists roughly 500,000 distinct CDR3 sequences, approximately 25% of them singletons. The same sample was also used in a study of T cells of mothers and their children.

The sequencing sample was made of blood. Receptor source: a boy aged 5-17 years in good health.

The rearrangement joins TRBV20-1 to TRBJ2-5, with TRBD2 identical over 9 bases. The J call is uncertain, as TRBJ2-1 better fits the DNA end. The length of the CDR3 is 16 residues. Germline V gene lookup returns CDR1 DFQATT and CDR2 SNEGSKA (reference sequence). The CDR3 DNA reads TGCAGTGCTAGAGATTCGCGCCTAGCGGGACTCGATGAGCAGTTCTTC. Protein: CSARDSRLAGLDEQFF.

This chain links TRBV24-1 with TRBJ2-2; D remains unclear. This CDR3 comprises 13 residues. CDR1 and CDR2 (germline): KGHDR, SFDVKD. The V gene lost 5 bases and the J gene lost 5 bases, with 8 bases spanning the gap. CDR3 in amino acids: CATSARITGELFF. CDR3 coding DNA: TGTGCCACCAGTGCCCGGATTACCGGGGAGCTGTTTTTT.

This rearrangement joins TRBV7-2 to TRBJ1-4; 8 bases match TRBD1. The V and J ends lost 1 base and 7 bases, in that order; junction bases with no gene match: 5. This CDR3 has 15 amino acids. CDR1 and CDR2 (germline): SGHTA, FQGNSA. This CDR3 is CASSLVGQGREKLFF. The CDR3 coding sequence is TGTGCCAGCAGCTTAGTCGGACAGGGTCGTGAAAAACTGTTTTTT.

CDR3 bases: TGTGCCAGCAGCCAAGATTGGGCAGCGGGCTACGAGCAGTACTTC. Translated: CASSQDWAAGYEQYF. This rearrangement joins TRBV3-1 to TRBJ2-7, with D possibly being TRBD2 (6 bases). V lost 0 bases and J lost 3, with 12 bases in between. Germline values: CDR1 LGHDT, CDR2 YNNKEL (reference sequence). CDR3 length equals 15 residues.

This clonotype appeared a few times. The V and J genes are TRBV11-1 and TRBJ2-1; 7 bases fit TRBD2. V lost 1 base, J lost 7 bases, and 16 bases stayed unmatched. In germline, CDR1 is SGHAT, CDR2 FQDESV (reference sequence). The CDR3 is made up of 18 amino acids. The CDR3, as DNA: TGTGCCAGCAGCTTAGTTAGTAATATGCTAGCGGTGGTTAATGAGCAGTTCTTC. Its protein is CASSLVSNMLAVVNEQFF.

V is TRBV5-1 and J is TRBJ2-1, with D uncertain. The DNA end is a closer match to TRBJ2-7, so the J assignment may be wrong. The CDR3 totals 13 residues. Germline V lookup: CDR1 SGHRS, CDR2 YFSETQ. CDR3 bases: TGCGCCAGCAGCTTGGACGTTTCCTACGAGCAGTACTTC. Translated, it gives CASSLDVSYEQYF.

This clonotype was observed a handful of times. The chain uses TRBV7-9 and TRBJ1-1, with D unresolved. The CDR3 is 17 residues long. The ends were cut back, 1 base at V and 2 bases at J, with 17 bases in the middle. Looked up from germline, CDR1 is SEHNR and CDR2 is FQNEAQ (reference sequence). CDR3 residues: CASSLVSGQARNTEAFF. Here the CDR3 DNA reads TGTGCCAGCAGCTTAGTCTCCGGGCAGGCACGAAACACTGAAGCTTTCTTT.

This clonotype showed up just a few times. The gene calls are TRBV4-3 and TRBJ2-2; D is unresolved. This CDR3 is 13 amino acids long. Looked up from germline, CDR1 is LGHNA and CDR2 is YSLEER. The germline V and J ends were trimmed by 0 bases and 14 bases, with 13 bases remaining between them. CDR3: CASSQDVSGDLFF. Written as DNA, the CDR3 is TGCGCCAGCAGCCAAGATGTATCAGGCGACCTGTTTTTT.

The DNA for the CDR3 is TGTGCCAGCAGCTTAGCGGCGGGGAGGCCCCAGCATTTT. As protein: CASSLAAGRPQHF. The chain has TRBV7-6 and TRBJ1-5; no firm D call. Trimming shortened V by 0 bases and J by 9 bases, and 9 bases separated the two germline ends. The CDR3 is made up of 13 amino acids. CDR1 is SGHVS, CDR2 FNYEAQ, per germline.

Only a few counts were recorded for this clonotype. The chain is built from TRBV4-3 and TRBJ2-7, with 8 nucleotides matching TRBD1. V dropped 1 base and J dropped 1; count of bases not matched to a gene: 9. Germline CDR1 LGHNA, CDR2 YSLEER. This CDR3 is built from 17 residues. This CDR3 is CASSQALGQGGSYEQYF. CDR3 nucleotides: TGCGCCAGCAGCCAAGCCCTTGGACAGGGCGGTTCCTACGAGCAGTACTTC.

The chain employs TRBV7-8 and TRBJ1-2; possibly TRBD1 for D (5 bases). The V end lost 4 bases, the J end lost 8 bases, and 23 bases lay between the germline ends. Germline CDR1 SGHVS, CDR2 FQNEAQ. The CDR3 runs 16 residues. The CDR3 DNA reads as TGTGCCAGCAGCTCGAGGCAGGGTTCTGCTTCCTTAGGCTACACCTTC. It translates to CASSSRQGSASLGYTF.

This clonotype was recorded at least ten times. V usage is TRBV24-1 and J usage is TRBJ2-4; 9 nucleotides match TRBD1. V lost 9 bases, J lost 6 bases, and 8 bases stayed unmatched. Germline CDR1 and CDR2: KGHDR and SFDVKD. This CDR3 is 14 amino acids long. The CDR3 spells CATQRTGEGNIQYF. The DNA for the CDR3 is TGTGCCACCCAACGGACAGGGGAAGGAAACATTCAGTACTTC.

J is TRBJ2-1 and V is TRBV25-1; no reliable D call. Trimming took 6 bases from V and 4 from J, leaving 7 bases between them. The CDR3 extends over 12 amino acids. In germline, CDR1 is MGHDK, CDR2 SYGVNS. CDR3 bases: TGTGCCAGCAGGGACGGGTACAATGAGCAGTTCTTC. Translating it yields CASRDGYNEQFF.

The chain recombines TRBV5-1 with TRBJ2-5; the D call may be TRBD1 or TRBD2 (5 bases each). Per the germline V gene, CDR1 is SGHRS and CDR2 is YFSETQ. This CDR3 spans 16 amino acids. The ends were cut back, 3 bases at V and 5 bases at J, with 20 bases in the middle. DNA for the CDR3: TGCGCCAGCAGCTCGGACGTGGGGTCCTGGGGGGAGACCCAGTACTTC. Protein sequence: CASSSDVGSWGETQYF.

This clonotype was observed a few times. This rearrangement joins TRBV29-1 to TRBJ1-5; D remains ambiguous. Germline lookup yields CDR1 SQVTM and CDR2 ANQGSEA. This CDR3 contains 13 residues. Trimming stripped 6 bases from V and 2 bases from J, with 11 bases between. CDR3 protein: CSVADGGNQPQHF. The CDR3 nucleotides are TGCAGCGTCGCTGATGGGGGCAATCAGCCCCAGCATTTT.

This clonotype was picked up a small number of times. This rearrangement joins TRBV6-5 to TRBJ2-5, with D possibly matching TRBD1 (5 bases). CDR1 is MNHEY and CDR2 is SVGAGI in the germline V gene. V was cut by 6 bases and J by 2 bases, with 10 bases left in between. This CDR3 has 13 amino acids. The CDR3 sequence: CASSRTIQETQYF. The CDR3 nucleotides are TGTGCCAGCAGCCGGACAATACAAGAGACCCAGTACTTC.

Concerning this clonotype: Since the CDR3 does not end with the conserved phenylalanine or tryptophan, this likely comes from a read error. This sequence joins TRBV12-3 or TRBV12-4 and TRBJ2-1, with D perhaps matching TRBD2 (6 bases). With 5 bases removed from V and 4 bases from J, the gap between germline ends came to 9 bases. This CDR3 contains 13 residues. CDR3 sequence: CASSPGLYNEQFL. The CDR3 DNA sequence: TGTGCCAGCAGTCCGGGACTGTACAATGAGCAGTTCCTC.

This chain links TRBV20-1 with TRBJ2-7; 9 nucleotides line up with TRBD2. This CDR3 has 13 residues. Germline lookup yields CDR1 DFQATT and CDR2 SNEGSKA (reference sequence). J lost 8 bases, V lost 3 bases, and 8 bases had no gene match. This chain's CDR3 is CSARTSGPTQQYF. CDR3 DNA: TGCAGTGCTAGGACTAGCGGACCTACCCAGCAGTACTTC.

The rearrangement uses TRBV4-2 and TRBJ2-1; 8 bases fit TRBD2. V shed 4 bases and J 7 bases; nucleotides not matched to a gene: 12. CDR3 length: 16 residues. CDR1 is LGHNA, CDR2 YNFKEQ, per germline. The CDR3 region has the DNA TGTGCCAGCAGCCCCGATTCGAGCGGGAGTGGAAATGAGCAGTTCTTC. This translates into CASSPDSSGSGNEQFF.

The chain employs TRBV19 and TRBJ1-4, with D possibly matching TRBD1 (6 bases). V lost 8 bases and J lost 8, with 18 bases in between. CDR3 length equals 14 residues. CDR1 is LNHDA, CDR2 SQIVND, per germline (reference sequence). The CDR3 sequence: CASFETGRSEKLFF. CDR3 sequence (DNA): TGTGCCAGTTTTGAGACAGGCCGGAGCGAAAAACTGTTTTTT. The full variable domain, its missing parts supplied by reference TRBV19 and TRBJ1-4, is DGGITQSPKYLFRKEGQNVTLSCEQNLNHDAMYWYRQDPGQGLRLIYYSQIVNDFQKGDIAEGYSVSREKKESFPLTVTSAQKNPTAFYLCASFETGRSEKLFFGSGTQLSVL.

This clonotype was detected only a few times. V is TRBV27 and J is TRBJ2-3, with 12 bases that match TRBD2. V was pared by 7 bases and J by 4 bases, with 6 bases of the junction left unmatched. This CDR3 has 15 amino acids. CDR1 is MNHEY and CDR2 is SMNVEV in the germline V gene (reference sequence). DNA for the CDR3: TGTGCCAGCACCCGGACTAGCGGGGACCCAGATACGCAGTATTTT. It specifies CASTRTSGDPDTQYF.

V and J are TRBV7-2 and TRBJ1-3, with D possibly TRBD1 on 6 matching bases. CDR1 and CDR2 (germline): SGHTA, FQGNSA. The V and J ends lost 3 bases and 4 bases respectively, with 13 bases between them. This CDR3 contains 15 residues. The CDR3 DNA follows: TGTGCCAGCAGCTTTCGGGAGGGGGGCGGAAACACCATATATTTT. Residues: CASSFREGGGNTIYF.

V gene TRBV21-1 combines with J gene TRBJ2-7; the table's TRBD1 call for D was not verified on the DNA. TRBV21-1 is given as a pseudogene. The CDR3 covers 15 residues. CDR3 amino acids: CASSKDAQGVYEQYF. Here the CDR3 DNA reads TGTGCCAGCAGCAAAGACGCACAGGGGGTTTACGAGCAGTACTTC.

This sequence joins TRBV20-1 and TRBJ2-7; TRBD2 matches 8 bases. From germline, CDR1 is DFQATT and CDR2 SNEGSKA (reference sequence). This CDR3 comprises 18 residues. After removal of 1 base from V and 2 bases from J, the junction contained 16 bases not matched to a gene. This CDR3 reads CSARAGGEGLGRAYEQYF. DNA of the CDR3: TGCAGTGCTAGAGCCGGGGGGGAGGGACTAGGGAGAGCCTACGAGCAGTACTTC.

This chain connects TRBV4-3 to TRBJ1-4, with unresolved D. V gave up 4 bases and J gave up 8 bases, with 20 bases separating them. From germline, CDR1 is LGHNA and CDR2 YSLEER. The CDR3 loop spans 16 amino acids. This CDR3 is CASSPVLRESREKLFF. The CDR3 DNA reads as TGCGCCAGCAGCCCTGTCTTACGGGAGTCCCGGGAAAAACTGTTTTTT.

The gene calls are TRBV7-9 and TRBJ2-1; tentatively, D is TRBD1 (6 bases). The end of the DNA is better explained by TRBJ2-7, so the J call may be wrong. This CDR3 contains 15 residues. From germline, CDR1 is SEHNR and CDR2 FQNEAQ (reference sequence). In DNA, the CDR3 is TGTGCCAGCAGCTCGACACCGGGACAAGTCTACGAGCAGTACTTC. It encodes CASSSTPGQVYEQYF.

This clonotype was seen a few times. V usage is TRBV7-6 and J usage is TRBJ1-6; D remains unclear. The CDR3 totals 15 residues. Trimming removed 5 bases at V and 6 bases at J, with 14 bases between. Germline CDR1 reads SGHVS; CDR2 reads FNYEAQ. The CDR3 loop reads CASSASLTTNSPLHF. The CDR3 DNA reads as TGTGCCAGCAGCGCCTCCTTAACCACTAATTCACCCCTCCACTTT.